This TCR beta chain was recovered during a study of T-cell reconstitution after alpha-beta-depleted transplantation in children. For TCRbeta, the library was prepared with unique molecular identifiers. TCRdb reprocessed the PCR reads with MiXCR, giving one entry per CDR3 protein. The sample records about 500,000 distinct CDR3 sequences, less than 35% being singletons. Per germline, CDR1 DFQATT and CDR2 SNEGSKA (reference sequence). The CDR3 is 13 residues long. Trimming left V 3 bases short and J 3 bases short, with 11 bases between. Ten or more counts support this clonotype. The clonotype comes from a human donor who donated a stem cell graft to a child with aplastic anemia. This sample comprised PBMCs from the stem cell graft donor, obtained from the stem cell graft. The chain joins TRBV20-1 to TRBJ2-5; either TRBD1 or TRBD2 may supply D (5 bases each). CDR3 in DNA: TGCAGTGCTAGGGATCGGGGCGAAGAGACCCAGTACTTC. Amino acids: CSARDRGEETQYF.